One sample yielded the 29 T cell receptor beta chains listed below, sequenced in a study of PD-1 blockade in classical Hodgkin lymphoma. Profiling relied on immunoSEQ multiplex PCR, and the TCRdb table lists in-frame clones only, not all of them. The repertoire holds 35,000 to 45,000 clones, with around 71% as singletons. After autologous stem cell transplantation all patients relapsed, and prior brentuximab vedotin exposure differed between cohorts. The material sequenced was peripheral blood mononuclear cells (PBMCs), taken at baseline. The receptors come from a human donor with classical Hodgkin lymphoma.

The J gene is TRBJ1-1, the V gene TRBV5-5, with D possibly being TRBD1 (6 bases). The V gene's germline CDR1 is SGHKS and CDR2 YYEKEE (reference sequence). The germline V and J ends were trimmed by 1 base and 2 bases, with 15 bases remaining between them. This CDR3 spans 16 amino acids. The CDR3 reads CASSLLAGAINTEAFF. The CDR3 region has the DNA TGTGCCAGCAGCTTGCTTGCAGGGGCGATAAACACTGAAGCTTTCTTT.

As concerns this clone: The junction does not match germline at one end; this may be a read error. The same CDR3 can be traced to other DNA sequences in this sample. The V and J genes are TRBV6-5 and TRBJ2-2, with D perhaps matching TRBD1 (6 bases). The CDR3 covers 14 residues. Germline assignment: CDR1 MNHEY and CDR2 SVGAGI. In DNA form, the CDR3 reads TGTGCTAGCAAAAAGTGGACAGATACCGGGGAGCTGTTTTTT. Protein: CASKKWTDTGELFF.

In its sample, this clone was seen once. This sequence joins TRBV9 and TRBJ1-6; no reliable D call. The germline CDR1 and CDR2 sequences are SGDLS and YYNGEE. Between the trimmed V and J ends, which lost 0 bases and 13 bases, there was a span of 8 bases. This CDR3 is built from 12 residues. The CDR3 nucleotides read TGTGCCAGCAGCGTAGAAAGAGCCCCCCTCCACTTT. This encodes CASSVERAPLHF.

A single count supports this clone. One end of the junction does not line up with germline, which may come from a read error. The chain carries TRBV7-9 and TRBJ2-4; the D gene could be TRBD1 or TRBD2 (5 bases each). The CDR3 covers 15 residues. CDR1 is SEHNR, CDR2 FQNEAQ, per germline (reference sequence). The CDR3 is CASSTSGAKRLRWNF. The CDR3 nucleotides read TGTGCCAGCAGCACGTCCGGGGCTAAAAGGCTCCGTTGGAACTTC.

The chain joins TRBV27 to TRBJ2-3, with TRBD1 identical over 9 bases. CDR3 length: 17 amino acids. Germline values: CDR1 MNHEY, CDR2 SMNVEV (reference sequence). Losses at the gene ends were 5 bases for V and 2 bases for J; bases not matched to a gene: 11. CDR3 sequence (DNA): TGTGCCAGCAGTCGGATCCCCGGGACAGGGTACACAGATACGCAGTATTTT. It yields the protein CASSRIPGTGYTDTQYF.

As to this clone: The junction does not match germline at one end; this may be a read error. V and J are TRBV30 and TRBJ2-5; TRBD2 agrees at 12 bases. The CDR3 sequence is 16 residues long. Germline V gene data show CDR1 as GTSNPN and CDR2 as SVGIG (reference sequence). The CDR3 DNA is TGTGCCTGGCGACCGACTAGCGGGAGATCCTGGGAGACCCGGTACTTC. Protein product: CAWRPTSGRSWETRYF.

The V call is TRBV27, the J call TRBJ1-1, with 7 bases aligning to TRBD1. After removal of 5 bases from V and 2 bases from J, the junction contained 11 bases not matched to a gene. Germline CDR1 and CDR2: MNHEY and SMNVEV (reference sequence). The CDR3 has 16 residues. The CDR3 reads CASSHRGDRDNTEAFF. DNA of the CDR3: TGTGCCAGCAGTCATAGAGGCGACAGGGATAACACTGAAGCTTTCTTT.

This clone occurred a few times. Germline and junction disagree at one end, which may indicate a read error. This chain uses TRBV7-7 with TRBJ2-2; the D gene is possibly TRBD1 (6 bases). The CDR3 length is 14 residues. Germline-derived CDR1 and CDR2 are SSHAT and FNYEAQ (reference sequence). Here the CDR3 reads CASSHDRSTGELFF. DNA for the CDR3: TGTGCTAGCAGCCACGACAGGAGCACCGGGGAGCTGTTTTTT. Combining the CDR3 with reference TRBV7-7 and TRBJ2-2 gives the whole variable domain GAGVSQSPRYKVTKRGQDVTLRCDPISSHATLYWYQQALGQGPEFLTYFNYEAQPDKSGLPSDRFSAERPEGSISTLTIQRTEQRDSAMYRCASSHDRSTGELFFGEGSRLTVL.

This clone was seen more than once but under ten times. The rearrangement joins TRBV21-1 to TRBJ2-5; TRBD1 is the table's D call, not checked against the DNA. TRBV21-1 is assigned pseudogene status. The CDR3 totals 14 residues. The CDR3 bases are TGTGCCAGCCCGGGACAGGGGTATCAAGAGACCCAGTACTTC. Residues: CASPGQGYQETQYF.

This sequence joins TRBV9 and TRBJ2-1; 9 positions match TRBD2. CDR3 length equals 16 residues. CDR1 is SGDLS and CDR2 is YYNGEE in the germline V gene. Trimming took 0 bases from V and 8 from J; bases not matched to a gene: 9. The DNA for the CDR3 is TGTGCCAGCAGCGTAGCAGCGGGGGGCCACTATGATGAGCAGTTCTTC. Encoded protein: CASSVAAGGHYDEQFF.

The chain has TRBV7-9 and TRBJ1-5; D gene ambiguous. The CDR3 totals 16 residues. Trimming shortened V by 1 base and J by 3 bases, and 13 bases separated the two germline ends. CDR1 is SEHNR and CDR2 is FQNEAQ in the germline V gene (reference sequence). CDR3 loop: CASSLVLGSSNQPQHF. The CDR3 bases are TGTGCCAGCAGCTTAGTTTTGGGCTCCTCCAATCAGCCCCAGCATTTT.

The chain employs TRBV2 and TRBJ2-7, with D tentatively TRBD2 (5 bases). The CDR3 contains 13 residues. V gave up 7 bases and J gave up 4 bases, with 14 bases separating them. From germline, CDR1 is SNHLY and CDR2 FYNNEI. The CDR3 nucleotides read TGTGCCAGCACAGGAGGACTTCGTTACGAGCAGTACTTC. It translates to CASTGGLRYEQYF.

The genes are TRBV7-2 and TRBJ2-3; 7 nucleotides match TRBD1. The CDR3 is 16 amino acids. Germline trimming cut 4 bases from V and 2 bases from J; bases unmatched to any gene: 9. Germline CDR1 SGHTA, CDR2 FQGNSA. The CDR3, as DNA: TGTGCCAGCAGCTCCCAGGGGGAGAGACCCACAGATACGCAGTATTTT. Its protein product is CASSSQGERPTDTQYF.

This clone was recorded once. The V call is TRBV27, the J call TRBJ1-2; 8 bases map to TRBD1. This CDR3 spans 17 amino acids. CDR1 and CDR2 (germline): MNHEY, SMNVEV (reference sequence). J lost 5 bases, V lost 6 bases, and 17 bases had no gene match. CDR3 amino acids: CASSSWVGGQGMYGYTF. For the CDR3, the DNA is TGTGCCAGCAGCTCTTGGGTGGGAGGACAGGGAATGTATGGCTACACCTTC.

The J gene is TRBJ1-2, the V gene TRBV6-5, with D possibly being TRBD1 (5 bases). CDR3 length equals 14 residues. Germline assignment: CDR1 MNHEY and CDR2 SVGAGI. The germline V and J ends were trimmed by 2 bases and 2 bases, with 9 bases remaining between them. In DNA, the CDR3 is TGTGCCAGCAGTTACCAGGGTTTGAACTATGGCTACACCTTC. This codes for CASSYQGLNYGYTF.

V usage is TRBV30 and J usage is TRBJ2-7; 9 positions match TRBD1. The CDR3 extends over 14 amino acids. With 3 bases clipped from V and 7 bases from J, the junction kept 10 bases outside the gene matches. CDR1 is GTSNPN and CDR2 is SVGIG in the germline V gene (reference sequence). The CDR3 sequence: CAWRPGQGGPEQYF. CDR3 DNA sequence: TGTGCCTGGAGGCCGGGACAGGGTGGTCCAGAGCAGTACTTC.

This chain joins TRBV11-2 and TRBJ2-5, with no clear D. V lost 5 bases, J lost 3 bases, and 10 bases lay in between. The CDR3 extends over 13 amino acids. Germline CDR1 is SGHAT and CDR2 is FQNNGV. The CDR3 nucleotides read TGTGCCAGCAGCCTCTTTCTCGAAGAGACCCAGTACTTC. It encodes CASSLFLEETQYF.

The CDR3 sequence: CASSLRSQGMGTEAFF. The DNA of the CDR3 is TGTGCCAGCAGCCTAAGATCTCAGGGAATGGGCACTGAAGCTTTCTTT. J is TRBJ1-1 and V is TRBV7-8; maybe TRBD1 (5 bases). The CDR3 extends over 16 amino acids. Trimming removed 5 bases at V and 4 bases at J, with 20 bases between. In germline, CDR1 is SGHVS, CDR2 FQNEAQ.

The chain couples TRBV6-1 to TRBJ2-2, with 9 bases that match TRBD2. V lost 3 bases, J lost 3 bases, and 5 bases stayed unmatched. Germline V gene sequence: CDR1 MNHNS, CDR2 SASEGT. The CDR3 sequence is 16 residues long. The CDR3 coding sequence is TGTGCCAGCAGTGAGCGGGGGGGCCTGTACACCGGGGAGCTGTTTTTT. The encoded protein is CASSERGGLYTGELFF.

This chain links TRBV27 with TRBJ2-7, with D unresolved. Germline lookup yields CDR1 MNHEY and CDR2 SMNVEV (reference sequence). The CDR3 sequence is 14 residues long. The ends were cut back, 10 bases at V and 0 bases at J, with 16 bases in the middle. This CDR3 reads CATSGPTSSYEQYF. In DNA, the CDR3 is TGTGCCACCTCTGGGCCTACCAGCTCCTACGAGCAGTACTTC.

This rearrangement joins TRBV30 to TRBJ1-5; the D gene is possibly TRBD1 (5 bases). This CDR3 spans 11 amino acids. Trimming removed 8 bases at V and 9 bases at J, with 14 bases between. Germline V CDR1 and CDR2: GTSNPN, SVGIG (reference sequence). In DNA, the CDR3 is TGTGCCGGGGGTCGGCAACGGCCCCAGCATTTT. It is translated as CAGGRQRPQHF.

V is TRBV18 and J is TRBJ2-7, with 10 bases lining up with TRBD2. CDR3 length: 14 residues. Germline assignment: CDR1 KGHSH and CDR2 LQKENI. V dropped 3 bases and J dropped 5; count of bases not matched to a gene: 4. In DNA form, the CDR3 reads TGTGCCAGCTCACCGGGCGGGACTAGCGACGAGCAGTACTTC. This sequence encodes CASSPGGTSDEQYF. Looking up the rest from reference TRBV18 and TRBJ2-7 gives the full variable domain: NAGVMQNPRHLVRRRGQEARLRCSPMKGHSHVYWYRQLPEEGLKFMVYLQKENIIDESGMPKERFSAEFPKEGPSILRIQQVVRGDSAAYFCASSPGGTSDEQYFGPGTRLTVT.

This chain uses TRBV27 with TRBJ2-1, with a possible D match to TRBD2 (5 bases). CDR1 and CDR2 from the germline V gene are MNHEY and SMNVEV (reference sequence). Trimming left V 6 bases short and J 0 bases short, with 6 bases between. This CDR3 is 13 amino acids long. The CDR3 loop reads CASRRGSYNEQFF. For the CDR3, the DNA is TGTGCCAGCAGACGGGGCTCCTACAATGAGCAGTTCTTC.

The chain combines TRBV27 with TRBJ1-5; 9 bases map to TRBD1. This CDR3 has 15 amino acids. Looked up from germline, CDR1 is MNHEY and CDR2 is SMNVEV (reference sequence). The junction had 6 bases not matched to a gene; V was cut back by 4 bases and J by 5 bases. Here the CDR3 reads CASSWTGVSDQPQHF. The CDR3 DNA reads TGTGCCAGCAGTTGGACAGGGGTGTCTGATCAGCCCCAGCATTTT.

A few counts support this clone. The genes are TRBV9 and TRBJ1-1, with D unresolved. This CDR3 has 14 residues. The V end lost 2 bases, the J end lost 5 bases, and 13 bases lay between the germline ends. Germline V gives CDR1 SGDLS, CDR2 YYNGEE. The CDR3 DNA follows: TGTGCCAGCAGCGTCGGACCCGGGTGGACTGAAGCTTTCTTT. This codes for CASSVGPGWTEAFF.

V gene TRBV28 combines with J gene TRBJ2-5; D possibly corresponds to TRBD1 (5 bases). The V gene lost 7 bases and the J gene lost 1 base, with 13 bases spanning the gap. The germline gives CDR1 MDHEN, CDR2 SYDVKM. The CDR3 runs 14 residues. CDR3 sequence reads: CASTFRQIQETQYF. DNA for the CDR3: TGTGCCAGCACCTTCCGACAGATCCAAGAGACCCAGTACTTC. The full variable domain, completed using reference TRBV28 and TRBJ2-5, is DVKVTQSSRYLVKRTGEKVFLECVQDMDHENMFWYRQDPGLGLRLIYFSYDVKMKEKGDIPEGYSVSREKKERFSLILESASTNQTSMYLCASTFRQIQETQYFGPGTRLLVL.

V is TRBV28 and J is TRBJ1-5; D is possibly TRBD1 (5 bases). The V gene's germline CDR1 is MDHEN and CDR2 SYDVKM. Between the trimmed V and J ends, which lost 3 bases and 3 bases, there was a span of 9 bases. The length of the CDR3 is 14 residues. CDR3 DNA: TGTGCCAGCAGTTTGCAGGGCTTCAATCAGCCCCAGCATTTT. This codes for CASSLQGFNQPQHF. Full variable domain (missing parts from reference TRBV28 and TRBJ1-5): DVKVTQSSRYLVKRTGEKVFLECVQDMDHENMFWYRQDPGLGLRLIYFSYDVKMKEKGDIPEGYSVSREKKERFSLILESASTNQTSMYLCASSLQGFNQPQHFGDGTRLSIL.

J is TRBJ2-3 and V is TRBV5-1; TRBD2 matches at 8 bases. Germline-derived CDR1 and CDR2 are SGHRS and YFSETQ. V gave up 7 bases and J gave up 0 bases; unmatched junction bases: 7. The CDR3 is 15 amino acids. CDR3 sequence (DNA): TGCGCCAGCGCCACTAGCGGAACTAGCACAGATACGCAGTATTTT. As protein: CASATSGTSTDTQYF.

CDR3 in DNA: TGTGCCAGCAGTTACGGACGGGGGCGGGGGGAAAAACTGTTTTTT. Translated: CASSYGRGRGEKLFF. J is TRBJ1-4 and V is TRBV6-5; tentative D call: TRBD1 (6 bases). Germline CDR1 is MNHEY and CDR2 is SVGAGI. The CDR3 totals 15 residues. Deletions cut 2 bases from V and 8 bases from J, with 15 bases between.